The rows below give T cell receptor beta chains drawn from one sample of a study of beta chain features in type 1 diabetes. Method: immunoSEQ multiplex PCR; TCRdb's copy keeps in-frame clones and lacks some. The sample lists about 650,000 clones; 12% were seen once. What was sequenced was naive CD4+ T cells from blood. Receptors originate from a man in his thirties or forties with type 1 diabetes. Both conserved end residues are part of each CDR3. Fields, in order: D gene, V gene, J gene, clone size, CDR3 protein, CDR3 DNA. The D gene is left open where the match is weak. Expanded clones are given a class, and other clones once, few, many or no size at all.

>TRBD2|TRBV7-9|TRBJ2-3|NA
CASSELLSGGVTDTQYF
TGTGCCAGCAGCGAGTTACTAAGCGGGGGTGTAACAGATACGCAGTATTTT
>NA|TRBV29-1|TRBJ1-3|few
CSVEDSLGGNTIYF
TGCAGCGTTGAAGACTCTCTCGGGGGAAACACCATATATTTT
>TRBD2|TRBV19|TRBJ2-5|NA
CASSLGAGGLLQETQYF
TGTGCCAGTAGTTTGGGAGCGGGGGGCCTTCTGCAAGAGACCCAGTACTTC
>NA|TRBV6-5|TRBJ1-2|NA
CASNEGGNYGYTF
TGTGCCAGCAACGAAGGTGGGAACTATGGCTACACCTTC
>NA|TRBV7-6|TRBJ1-1|few
CASSSRLIEAFF
TGTGCCAGCAGTTCTAGGCTTATCGAAGCTTTCTTT
>NA|TRBV4-3|TRBJ1-2|NA
CASSQVPIQGTNYGYTF
TGCGCCAGCAGCCAAGTCCCCATCCAGGGGACAAACTATGGCTACACCTTC
>TRBD1|TRBV10-3|TRBJ2-2|NA
CAISEATGPSGELFF
TGTGCCATCAGTGAGGCGACAGGGCCCTCCGGGGAGCTGTTTTTT
>TRBD1|TRBV6-5|TRBJ1-5|NA
CASSSTGLASNQPQHF
TGTGCCAGCAGTTCGACAGGGTTAGCAAGCAATCAGCCCCAGCATTTT
>TRBD1|TRBV6-6|TRBJ1-2|few
CASSRGQELANYGYTF
TGTGCCAGCAGTCGAGGACAGGAACTAGCTAACTATGGCTACACCTTC
>NA|TRBV4-3|TRBJ1-1|NA
CASSQGTLNTEAFF
TGCGCCAGCAGCCAGGGGACACTGAACACTGAAGCTTTCTTT
>NA|TRBV18|TRBJ2-5|NA
CASSPRETQYF
TGTGCCAGCTCACCAAGAGAGACCCAGTACTTC
>NA|TRBV6-6|TRBJ2-5|few
CASRKEGYQETQYF
TGTGCCAGCCGTAAGGAGGGGTACCAAGAGACCCAGTACTTC
>NA|TRBV18|TRBJ2-7|NA
CASSPRSTDEQYF
TGTGCCAGCTCACCACGATCGACGGACGAGCAGTACTTC
>NA|TRBV19|TRBJ2-1|NA
CATTDAYNEQFF
TGTGCCACTACGGACGCTTACAATGAGCAGTTCTTC
>NA|TRBV11-2|TRBJ2-2|NA
CASSLIAGANTGELFF
TGTGCCAGCAGCTTAATCGCAGGGGCGAACACCGGGGAGCTGTTTTTT
>TRBD2|TRBV10-3|TRBJ2-7|NA
CAISEGLAGASLYF
TGTGCCATCAGTGAGGGACTAGCGGGGGCGAGCCTATACTTC
>NA|TRBV27|TRBJ2-1|NA
CASRGPSSYNEQFF
TGTGCCAGCAGGGGCCCTAGCTCCTACAATGAGCAGTTCTTC
>TRBD1|TRBV7-9|TRBJ1-3|NA
CASSLGTAGNTIYF
TGTGCCAGCAGTCTAGGGACAGCTGGAAACACCATATATTTT
>NA|TRBV5-6|TRBJ1-1|few
CASSLKIRDPANTEAFF
TGTGCCAGCAGCTTGAAGATCAGGGATCCCGCGAACACTGAAGCTTTCTTT
>TRBD1|TRBV6-1|TRBJ1-5|once
CASNTGQSYNQPQHF
TGTGCCAGCAATACGGGACAGTCTTACAATCAGCCCCAGCATTTT
>NA|TRBV7-9|TRBJ2-7|few
CASSLGAYEQYF
TGTGCCAGCAGCTTAGGGGCATACGAGCAGTACTTC
>NA|TRBV29-1|TRBJ2-4|NA
CSVADTGAENIQYF
TGCAGCGTTGCGGATACGGGGGCGGAAAACATTCAGTACTTC
>NA|TRBV27|TRBJ1-5|few
CASSIDRYAQPQHF
TGTGCCAGCAGCATCGACAGGTATGCTCAGCCCCAGCATTTT
>NA|TRBV18|TRBJ2-5|few
CASSPIEKETQYF
TGTGCCAGCTCACCAATTGAGAAAGAGACCCAGTACTTC
>NA|TRBV9|TRBJ2-3|few
CASSVADTQYF
TGTGCCAGCAGCGTAGCAGATACGCAGTATTTT
>NA|TRBV20-1|TRBJ2-1|NA
CSASNEFF
TGCAGTGCTAGTAATGAGTTCTTC
>NA|TRBV18|TRBJ2-7|few
CASSASGTFYEQYF
TGTGCCAGCTCCGCATCCGGGACTTTTTACGAGCAGTACTTC
>TRBD2|TRBV11-3|TRBJ2-1|few
CASSSSGGHNEQFF
TGTGCCAGCAGCTCAAGCGGGGGGCACAATGAGCAGTTCTTC
>TRBD1|TRBV29-1|TRBJ2-5|few
CSVEKPGQTRGTQYF
TGCAGCGTTGAAAAACCGGGACAGACGAGGGGGACCCAGTACTTC
>NA|TRBV30|TRBJ1-2|few
CAWSVVRKGGYTF
TGTGCCTGGAGTGTAGTCAGAAAGGGAGGCTACACCTTC
>NA|TRBV14|TRBJ2-6|NA
CASSQDRTDGANVLTF
TGTGCCAGCAGCCAAGATCGAACAGATGGGGCCAACGTCCTGACTTTC
>TRBD1|TRBV28|TRBJ1-2|few
CATHKTGKSYGYTF
TGTGCCACCCACAAGACAGGGAAGTCCTATGGCTACACCTTC
>TRBD2|TRBV7-2|TRBJ2-7|NA
CASSLGLARPYEQYF
TGTGCCAGCAGCTTGGGACTAGCGCGTCCCTACGAGCAGTACTTC
>NA|TRBV29-1|TRBJ2-5|few
CSVAGQLQETQYF
TGCAGCGTTGCGGGGCAGCTCCAAGAGACCCAGTACTTC
>NA|TRBV20-1|TRBJ2-5|NA
CSAGQETQYF
TGCAGTGCTGGCCAAGAGACCCAGTACTTC
>NA|TRBV2|TRBJ1-5|NA
CASSEGNNQPQHF
TGTGCCAGCAGTGAAGGTAACAATCAGCCCCAGCATTTT
>TRBD2|TRBV4-3|TRBJ2-3|few
CASSQGGEGPTDTQYF
TGCGCCAGCAGCCAAGGAGGGGAGGGGCCCACAGATACGCAGTATTTT
>NA|TRBV6-5|TRBJ2-3|NA
CASSTRRGTQYF
TGTGCCAGCAGCACCCGGAGGGGTACGCAGTATTTT
>NA|TRBV5-1|TRBJ2-2|NA
CASSPGQNTGELFF
TGCGCCAGCAGCCCCGGACAGAACACCGGGGAGCTGTTTTTT